This paragraph covers one TCR beta chain sequence. Its antigen remains unidentified. CD45RO negativity and positive selection for CCR7 defined naive CD8 cells, a population that excluded terminally differentiated effector memory CD45RA+ cells. The study enrolled healthy HIV-negative adults without recent acute infections or vaccinations as donors. This specimen belongs to a study of shared clonotypes between healthy human individuals. Study at large: For every donor, three CD4 naive, three CD4 memory, two CD8 naive and one CD8 memory plates were used. Whole-study findings and limits: Unshared clonotypes carried lower generation probabilities than those common to all four donors.

CDR3 length: 14 residues. Germline-derived CDR1 and CDR2 are MNHEY and SMNVEV (reference sequence). With 2 bases removed from V and 2 bases from J, the gap between germline ends came to 9 bases. Here immunoSEQ multiplex PCR was the method, and the copy in TCRdb shows in-frame clones only, minus some. The data hold millions of clones, with about 95% observed a single time. The source of this sequence is a man aged 18 to 30 in good health. The chain joins TRBV27 to TRBJ1-2; D possibly corresponds to TRBD1 (6 bases). The material sequenced was naive CD8+ T cells sorted from blood. The CDR3 loop is CASSLRGTNYGYTF. The CDR3 bases are TGTGCCAGCAGTTTAAGGGGGACAAACTATGGCTACACCTTC.